Below are 16 T cell receptor beta chains sequenced from a single sample in a study of T cell responses to AZD1222 COVID-19 vaccine. Measured with immunoSEQ multiplex PCR; TCRdb has only the in-frame clones, and not every one. The sample has about 140,000 clones; over 90% are singletons. The sample here was peripheral blood, taken on day 0 of AZD1222 vaccination. The source of these receptors is an adult in good health.

V gene TRBV7-9 combines with J gene TRBJ1-1; D possibly corresponds to TRBD1 (6 bases). V was shortened by 7 bases and J by 3 bases, with 18 bases between the two germline ends. The germline V gene encodes CDR1 SEHNR and CDR2 FQNEAQ (reference sequence). The CDR3 has 15 residues. The CDR3 nucleotides read TGTGCCAGCACCGGGGGCTCCAGCATGGACACTGAAGCTTTCTTT. Amino acids: CASTGGSSMDTEAFF.

This chain connects TRBV4-1 to TRBJ1-5; D may be TRBD1 (6 bases). This CDR3 has 15 amino acids. CDR1 is MGHRA and CDR2 is YSYEKL in the germline V gene. V dropped 5 bases and J dropped 0 bases, with 11 bases sitting between them. Here the CDR3 DNA reads TGCGCCAGCAGCACTGGACAGTTTAGCAATCAGCCCCAGCATTTT. It yields the protein CASSTGQFSNQPQHF.

As DNA, the CDR3 is TGTGCCAGCAGTTTAATGAGTGGCGCAGGGCCCTACTATGGCTACACCTTC. As protein: CASSLMSGAGPYYGYTF. The gene calls are TRBV27 and TRBJ1-2; weak D call: TRBD1 (5 bases). Germline V gene lookup returns CDR1 MNHEY and CDR2 SMNVEV (reference sequence). The CDR3 spans 17 residues. V dropped 2 bases and J dropped 3 bases, with 19 bases sitting between them.

The chain joins TRBV7-2 to TRBJ1-1; D unclear. V dropped 7 bases and J dropped 3 bases, with 12 bases sitting between them. The CDR3 has 13 amino acids. Germline V gene sequence: CDR1 SGHTA, CDR2 FQGNSA. Written as DNA, the CDR3 is TGTGCCAGCACCATACAACGGGACACTGAAGCTTTCTTT. It translates to CASTIQRDTEAFF.

A few counts support this clone. As DNA, the CDR3 is TGTGCCACCAGCAGACAGGGATTGAACACTGAAGCTTTCTTT. Translating gives CATSRQGLNTEAFF. The chain carries TRBV15 and TRBJ1-1; D is possibly TRBD1 (5 bases). V dropped 2 bases and J dropped 0 bases, with 7 bases sitting between them. The CDR3 spans 14 residues. CDR1 is LNHNV and CDR2 is YYDKDF in the germline V gene (reference sequence).

The chain employs TRBV5-1 and TRBJ1-1; D is unresolved. The CDR3 length is 15 residues. Germline loops: CDR1 SGHRS, CDR2 YFSETQ. The V end was cut by 5 bases, the J end by 0 bases, with 14 bases between. The CDR3 coding sequence is TGCGCCAGCAGGCGATTGACGGGTCTGAACACTGAAGCTTTCTTT. Translation: CASRRLTGLNTEAFF.

The rearrangement joins TRBV27 to TRBJ2-2, with D tentatively TRBD2 (6 bases). V lost 7 bases and J lost 5, with 32 bases in between. Per germline, CDR1 MNHEY and CDR2 SMNVEV (reference sequence). CDR3 length: 20 residues. The DNA for the CDR3 is TGTGCCAGCACCCACCTGAGGAGGGTGATAGAGCGGAGCGGGACCGGGGAGCTGTTTTTT. Translated: CASTHLRRVIERSGTGELFF.

The chain couples TRBV9 to TRBJ2-6, with TRBD1 matching over 11 bases. The CDR3 consists of 17 residues. The ends lost 5 bases at V and 0 bases at J; junction bases unmatched: 4. Germline CDR1 reads SGDLS; CDR2 reads YYNGEE. CDR3 residues: CASRTGTGGSGANVLTF. In nucleotides, the CDR3 is TGTGCCAGCAGAACCGGGACAGGGGGCTCTGGGGCCAACGTCCTGACTTTC.

This chain joins TRBV20-1 and TRBJ1-2; D uncertain. The CDR3 is 10 amino acids. Trimming pared 0 bases from V and 6 bases from J, leaving 2 bases between. Looked up from germline, CDR1 is DFQATT and CDR2 is SNEGSKA (reference sequence). The CDR3 region has the DNA TGCAGTGCTAGAGAAAATGGCTACACCTTC. Translating gives CSARENGYTF.

This chain joins TRBV19 and TRBJ2-2, with 14 bases aligning to TRBD2. V lost 4 bases, J lost 0 bases, and 10 bases stayed unmatched. The CDR3 totals 20 residues. Germline-derived CDR1 and CDR2 are LNHDA and SQIVND (reference sequence). The CDR3 is CASSTRTSGRPGSNTGELFF. The CDR3 nucleotides are TGTGCCAGTAGTACCCGGACTAGCGGGAGGCCGGGATCGAACACCGGGGAGCTGTTTTTT.

This chain uses TRBV5-1 with TRBJ1-6; 7 bases fit TRBD1. CDR3 size: 14 residues. V shed 2 bases and J 8 bases; nucleotides not matched to a gene: 4. Germline CDR1 is SGHRS and CDR2 is YFSETQ. The CDR3 loop reads CASSLGQEDSPLHF. In DNA form, the CDR3 reads TGCGCCAGCAGCTTAGGACAGGAAGATTCACCCCTCCACTTT.

The CDR3 nucleotides read TGTGCCACCAGCATGGACAGGTTCCTAGCCAAAAACATTCAGTACTTC. It is translated as CATSMDRFLAKNIQYF. The chain is built from TRBV15 and TRBJ2-4, with 7 bases fitting TRBD1. CDR3 length equals 16 residues. The V gene's germline CDR1 is LNHNV and CDR2 YYDKDF (reference sequence). The J segment lost 0 bases and the V segment lost 4 bases, leaving 6 bases of the junction unmatched.

The chain joins TRBV7-9 to TRBJ2-7; TRBD1 might be the D (6 bases). The germline V gene has CDR1 SEHNR and CDR2 FQNEAQ (reference sequence). V lost 3 bases and J 5 bases, leaving 14 bases between the germline ends. This CDR3 contains 14 residues. The CDR3 region has the DNA TGTGCCAGCAGCTTCGGGCAGGGGCTAGACGAGCAGTACTTC. It yields the protein CASSFGQGLDEQYF.

In this sample, this clone turned up once. V is TRBV29-1 and J is TRBJ2-1; 7 positions match TRBD1. The CDR3 length is 12 residues. J lost 11 bases, V lost 7 bases, and 11 bases had no gene match. The germline gives CDR1 SQVTM, CDR2 ANQGSEA. The CDR3 region is CSAEQGKRKQFF. CDR3 DNA sequence: TGCAGCGCAGAACAGGGGAAAAGGAAGCAGTTCTTC.

The chain couples TRBV30 to TRBJ2-7; D possibly corresponds to TRBD2 (5 bases). The germline CDR1 and CDR2 sequences are GTSNPN and SVGIG (reference sequence). CDR3 length: 13 amino acids. V was pared by 1 base and J by 4 bases, with 11 bases between. The CDR3 sequence is CAWSGRTRYEQYF. The DNA for the CDR3 is TGTGCCTGGAGTGGACGGACTCGATACGAGCAGTACTTC.

The V call is TRBV11-2, the J call TRBJ2-6, with TRBD1 matching 7 bases. Losses at the gene ends were 0 bases for V and 0 bases for J; bases not matched to a gene: 11. The CDR3 has 20 amino acids. Germline CDR1 SGHAT, CDR2 FQNNGV. CDR3 in amino acids: CASSLDLFWQGDSGANVLTF. The CDR3 DNA sequence: TGTGCCAGCAGCTTAGATCTGTTTTGGCAGGGGGACTCTGGGGCCAACGTCCTGACTTTC.